These 6 T cell receptor beta chains originate from one sample sequenced in a study of molecular identifiers for immune sequencing clone quantification. TCRdb re-analysed the PCR reads in MiXCR, keeping a single row per CDR3 protein. The table has roughly 12,000 distinct CDR3 sequences, roughly 15% seen once. The sample comprised naive CD8+ T cells from blood, with Jurkat cell RNA spiked in. The subset here: FACS-sorted CD8+CD4-CCR7+CD45RA+ naive T cells. The receptors were gathered from a human donor in good health. Some libraries in this study had Jurkat cell RNA spiked in.

As for this clonotype: Being one base from a much bigger clone, this may be a read error. This chain connects TRBV6-2 or TRBV6-3 to TRBJ2-1; D ambiguous. V was shortened by 7 bases and J by 8 bases, with 18 bases between the two germline ends. Germline V CDR1 and CDR2: MNHEY, SVGEGT. CDR3 size: 14 residues. The CDR3 is CASTSGPQRYEQFF. The CDR3 bases are TGTGCCAGCACGTCTGGCCCCCAGAGGTATGAGCAGTTCTTC.

On this clonotype: A much larger clone lies one base from this, so it may be a read error. The DNA for the CDR3 is TGTGACAGCAGTTACAGGGAGGGGCCGGCAGGCTACACCTTC. It encodes CDSSYREGPAGYTF. This chain connects TRBV6-5 to TRBJ1-2; tentative D call: TRBD1 (6 bases). The CDR3 has 14 residues. In germline, CDR1 is MNHEY, CDR2 SVGAGI.

To note about this clonotype: A much larger clone differs by one base, so this may be a read error. This chain connects TRBV27 to TRBJ2-3, with D uncertain. The CDR3 extends over 13 amino acids. With 1 base removed from V and 4 bases from J, the gap between germline ends came to 6 bases. CDR1 and CDR2 (germline): MNHEY, SMNVEV (reference sequence). CDR3 sequence reads: CASSLFNADTQYF. The CDR3 coding sequence is TGTGCCAGCAGTTTATTTAACGCAGATACGCAGTATTTT.

Ten or more counts support this clonotype. V and J are TRBV11-2 and TRBJ2-3; no firm D call. The CDR3 is 12 amino acids. Germline-derived CDR1 and CDR2 are SGHAT and FQNNGV. The ends were cut back, 5 bases at V and 6 bases at J, with 9 bases in the middle. CDR3 nucleotide sequence: TGTGCCAGCAGCCCTTACTTGGATACGCAGTATTTT. Its protein product is CASSPYLDTQYF. Together with reference TRBV11-2 and TRBJ2-3, the CDR3 gives the full variable domain: EAGVAQSPRYKIIEKRQSVAFWCNPISGHATLYWYQQILGQGPKLLIQFQNNGVVDDSQLPKDRFSAERLKGVDSTLKIQPAKLEDSAVYLCASSPYLDTQYFGPGTRLTVL.

This clonotype came up many times. The genes are TRBV19 and TRBJ2-3, with TRBD2 matching over 8 bases. The CDR3 has 17 amino acids. The ends lost 0 bases at V and 3 bases at J; junction bases unmatched: 8. CDR1 LNHDA and CDR2 SQIVND come from the germline V gene (reference sequence). DNA of the CDR3: TGTGCCAGTAGTATAGATCCCCCGGGACTAGGAACAGATACGCAGTATTTT. Protein product: CASSIDPPGLGTDTQYF.

Relative to its sample, this clonotype is medium-sized. The CDR3, as DNA: TGCAGCGTTGACGCCCCGGGCATAGCGGGAGGGCCATATGACGAGCAGTACTTC. Protein sequence: CSVDAPGIAGGPYDEQYF. The gene calls are TRBV29-1 and TRBJ2-7; 11 positions agree with TRBD2. Germline loops: CDR1 SQVTM, CDR2 ANQGSEA. V shed 3 bases and J 5 bases; nucleotides not matched to a gene: 18. This CDR3 contains 18 residues.